These T cell receptor beta chains were read from a single sample in a study of shared clonotypes between healthy human individuals. Some clones are missing from TCRdb's copy, which holds only in-frame ones; the method was immunoSEQ multiplex PCR. The data hold 400,000 to 500,000 clones, with around 80% observed a single time. Specimen: PBMCs. Receptor source: a middle-aged woman in good health. Some clones in this sample may be carry-over from other donors' samples. Both conserved end residues are part of each CDR3. The order of the fields is clone size, V gene, J gene, D gene, CDR3 protein, CDR3 DNA. A D gene is named only where the DNA matches it firmly. Size tells how often a clone was seen (once, few, many) or the class of an expanded clone, and some rows leave it out.

.	TRBV30	TRBJ2-7	.	CASRTAYEQYF	TGTGCCTCCCGGACGGCCTACGAGCAGTACTTC
.	TRBV7-3	TRBJ1-3	TRBD1	CASSRDSGNTIYF	TGTGCCAGCAGCCGGGACAGTGGAAACACCATATATTTT
.	TRBV29-1	TRBJ2-5	.	CSVEDRSGGTQYF	TGCAGCGTTGAAGATAGGTCCGGGGGGACCCAGTACTTC
few	TRBV18	TRBJ1-2	.	CASSRQDGPQYTF	TGTGCCAGCTCACGACAGGACGGGCCTCAGTACACCTTC
.	TRBV5-1	TRBJ2-5	TRBD1	CASSSGGGPQETQYF	TGCGCCAGCAGCTCAGGGGGTGGCCCGCAAGAGACCCAGTACTTC
.	TRBV30	TRBJ2-7	TRBD1	CAWSMRGQGYEQYF	TGTGCCTGGAGTATGCGCGGACAGGGCTACGAGCAGTACTTC
.	TRBV6-5	TRBJ1-1	.	CASSYGQNTEAFF	TGTGCCAGCAGTTACGGGCAGAACACTGAAGCTTTCTTT
.	TRBV6-1	TRBJ2-2	TRBD2	CASGRLAENTGELFF	TGTGCCAGCGGCCGACTAGCGGAGAACACCGGGGAGCTGTTTTTT
.	TRBV11-3	TRBJ2-2	TRBD2	CASSPTSGRSGELFF	TGTGCCAGCAGCCCGACTAGCGGGAGATCCGGGGAGCTGTTTTTT
.	TRBV2	TRBJ1-5	TRBD1	CASQRGTGNSNQPQHF	TGTGCCAGCCAACGAGGGACAGGGAATAGCAATCAGCCCCAGCATTTT
.	TRBV9	TRBJ2-1	.	CASSVDWDYNEQFF	TGTGCCAGCAGCGTAGACTGGGACTACAATGAGCAGTTCTTC
many	TRBV2	TRBJ2-4	.	CASSEWPGTRNIQYF	TGTGCCAGCAGTGAATGGCCAGGGACGAGAAACATTCAGTACTTC
.	TRBV11-3	TRBJ2-2	TRBD1	CASSPRTGGRSGELFF	TGTGCCAGCAGCCCAAGGACAGGGGGCAGGTCCGGGGAGCTGTTTTTT
.	TRBV28	TRBJ1-3	.	CASSTTPQVSGNTIYF	TGTGCCAGCAGTACAACACCTCAGGTCTCTGGAAACACCATATATTTT
once	TRBV6-5	TRBJ2-5	.	CASSYTGTGGEQYF	TGTGCCAGCAGTTATACGGGAACGGGTGGAGAGCAGTACTTC
.	TRBV25-1	TRBJ2-1	TRBD2	CASSEWAGAYNEQFF	TGTGCCAGCAGTGAGTGGGCGGGAGCCTACAATGAGCAGTTCTTC
.	TRBV28	TRBJ2-7	TRBD1	CATGDRVNEQYF	TGTGCCACTGGGGACAGGGTTAACGAGCAGTACTTC
.	TRBV6-6	TRBJ2-3	TRBD1	CATLQGVTDTQYF	TGTGCCACCTTACAGGGGGTGACAGATACGCAGTATTTT
.	TRBV19	TRBJ1-1	.	CASSISPPENTEAFF	TGTGCCAGTAGTATCTCCCCCCCGGAGAACACTGAAGCTTTCTTT
.	TRBV18	TRBJ2-7	.	CASSPLGTGLVYEQYF	TGTGCCAGCTCACCATTGGGCACCGGGCTGGTCTACGAGCAGTACTTC
.	TRBV6-5	TRBJ1-5	.	CASSYEGYSNQPQHF	TGTGCCAGCAGTTACGAGGGCTATAGCAATCAGCCCCAGCATTTT
.	TRBV5-6	TRBJ2-7	TRBD2	CASSRTSGDSYEQYF	TGTGCCAGCAGCAGGACTAGCGGAGATTCCTACGAGCAGTACTTC
.	TRBV4-1	TRBJ1-4	.	CASSREGGRELFF	TGCGCCAGCAGCCGTGAAGGGGGGAGGGAACTGTTTTTT
.	TRBV30	TRBJ1-1	.	CAWSVGGAAFF	TGTGCCTGGAGTGTAGGCGGCGCCGCTTTCTTT
.	TRBV5-1	TRBJ2-7	TRBD1	CASSPSGTGYYEQYF	TGCGCCAGCAGCCCCTCCGGGACAGGGTACTACGAGCAGTACTTC
.	TRBV4-1	TRBJ2-1	TRBD2	CASSQGLAGLNNEQFF	TGCGCCAGCAGCCAAGGGTTAGCGGGACTAAACAATGAGCAGTTCTTC
.	TRBV19	TRBJ1-1	.	CASSLLENTEAFF	TGTGCCAGTAGTTTACTTGAGAACACTGAAGCTTTCTTT
.	TRBV12-5	TRBJ2-2	TRBD2	CASGLVLSGDTGELFF	TGTGCTAGTGGTTTGGTTCTTAGCGGGGACACCGGGGAGCTGTTTTTT
.	TRBV5-6	TRBJ2-7	.	CASSLRGAVGPYYEQYF	TGTGCCAGCAGCTTGAGGGGCGCAGTGGGACCGTACTACGAGCAGTACTTC
.	TRBV4-1	TRBJ1-5	.	CASSHGGQPQHF	TGCGCCAGCAGCCACGGGGGACAGCCCCAGCATTTT
.	TRBV7-7	TRBJ1-5	.	CASSANRDQPQHF	TGTGCTAGCAGCGCCAACAGGGATCAGCCCCAGCATTTT
once	TRBV4-1	TRBJ2-1	TRBD2	CASSQRTSGRRGEQFF	TGCGCCAGCAGCCAGAGGACTAGCGGGAGACGCGGTGAGCAGTTCTTC
.	TRBV19	TRBJ1-1	.	CASSTGSNTEAFF	TGTGCCAGTAGTACCGGGTCGAACACTGAAGCTTTCTTT
.	TRBV2	TRBJ1-5	.	CASSDQNQPQHF	TGTGCCAGCAGTGACCAAAATCAGCCCCAGCATTTT
.	TRBV5-4	TRBJ1-4	TRBD1	CASSLIPGQGINEKLFF	TGTGCCAGCAGCTTGATTCCGGGACAGGGGATTAATGAAAAACTGTTTTTT
.	TRBV7-7	TRBJ2-2	TRBD1	CASSPRGQGFTGELFF	TGTGCCAGCAGCCCCCGCGGACAGGGCTTCACCGGGGAGCTGTTTTTT
.	TRBV5-6	TRBJ2-5	TRBD1	CASTTGGGGETQYF	TGTGCCAGTACAACAGGGGGCGGAGGTGAGACCCAGTACTTC
.	TRBV7-8	TRBJ2-7	.	CASSPPRSHEQYF	TGTGCCAGCAGCCCTCCCAGGTCCCACGAGCAGTACTTC
.	TRBV6-1	TRBJ2-5	TRBD2	CASSDPTSGNFQETQYF	TGTGCCAGCAGTGATCCGACTAGCGGGAATTTCCAAGAGACCCAGTACTTC
.	TRBV19	TRBJ1-5	.	CASSRGGTSNQPQHF	TGTGCCAGTAGTCGTGGAGGGACTAGCAATCAGCCCCAGCATTTT
.	TRBV6-6	TRBJ2-1	.	CASSYSTGRGDEQFF	TGTGCCAGCAGTTACTCGACAGGACGAGGTGATGAGCAGTTCTTC
once	TRBV28	TRBJ1-3	.	CASSFSGVTGNTIYF	TGTGCCAGCAGTTTTTCGGGGGTCACTGGAAACACCATATATTTT
.	TRBV4-3	TRBJ2-7	TRBD1	CASSSRQGSYEQYF	TGCGCCAGCAGCTCTCGACAGGGGAGCTACGAGCAGTACTTC
.	TRBV28	TRBJ1-2	TRBD1	CASTQTGIGSGYTF	TGTGCCAGCACTCAGACAGGGATCGGTTCCGGCTACACCTTC
.	TRBV2	TRBJ1-1	.	CASSYSGGGPNTEAFF	TGTGCCAGCAGTTACTCGGGCGGAGGACCGAACACTGAAGCTTTCTTT